A selection of T cell receptor beta chains follows, all from one sample in a study of neurological immune-mediated disorders. TCRdb recomputed calls from the 5' RACE reads with MiXCR, one row per CDR3 protein. The sample shows fewer than 90,000 distinct CDR3 sequences, approximately 5.2% of them seen only once. The sequencing input was PBMCs. These receptors were obtained from a man aged 18 to 29 with multiple sclerosis. CDR3s leave out the opening cysteine and the closing phenylalanine or tryptophan.

TRBJ1-1	TRBV20-1	SASWLGSTEAF
TRBJ2-3	TRBV20-1	SARAAGHDTQY
TRBJ1-6	TRBV7-2	ASSSRQGVTLGSPLH
TRBJ2-7	TRBV7-2	ASSLFRTGLSEQY
TRBJ1-1	TRBV12-3/TRBV12-4	ASTGHSNTEAF
TRBJ2-2	TRBV20-1	SAREGADGELF
TRBJ2-7	TRBV5-1	ASSLGTSGYEQY
TRBJ1-1	TRBV7-6	ASKRGRGAEAF
TRBJ1-5	TRBV20-1	SATGANQPQN
TRBJ1-6	TRBV5-1	ASSTPGLNSPLN
TRBJ2-1	TRBV11-2	ASSQTVAGNEQF
TRBJ2-5	TRBV20-1	SASPVGQETQY
TRBJ2-7	TRBV2	ASRPNTYEQY
TRBJ1-1	TRBV12-3/TRBV12-4	ASRQLSSGGRTEAF
TRBJ2-7	TRBV4-1	ASSHPGQDYEQY
TRBJ2-1	TRBV20-1	SARRVWVSSYNEQF
TRBJ1-2	TRBV27	ASSLSENYGYT
TRBJ1-4	TRBV4-3	ASSQALGPNEKLF
TRBJ1-2	TRBV20-1	SAGGWGGQALNYGYT
TRBJ1-5	TRBV20-1	SARDPDRVGEGPQH
TRBJ2-6	TRBV7-8	ASSSSAGAKVLT
TRBJ2-7	TRBV27	ASTPNEGSYEQY
TRBJ1-1	TRBV6-6	ASSWGGGENTEAF
TRBJ1-1	TRBV5-1	ASSERGHTEAF
TRBJ2-2	TRBV10-3	AIRNRGQGGELF
TRBJ2-7	TRBV20-1	SARQGSYEQY
TRBJ1-2	TRBV20-1	SASFAGGTNGYT
TRBJ2-6	TRBV3-1	ASSLYAISGANVLT
TRBJ1-4	TRBV30	AWSVRETGGEKLF
TRBJ2-3	TRBV20-1	SATIPGTSGNTQY
TRBJ2-7	TRBV20-1	SATTGLYSYEQY
TRBJ2-3	TRBV20-1	SAPYSGGSTDTQY
TRBJ1-5	TRBV6-5	ASSLTGRSNQPQH
TRBJ2-1	TRBV21-1	ASSKAYLAGGHNEQF
TRBJ2-5	TRBV10-3	AISEGGSQETQY
TRBJ2-5	TRBV3-1	ASSQTSGQETQY
TRBJ2-3	TRBV7-2	ASSLGGAADTQY
TRBJ1-2	TRBV5-1	ASRRAETNYGYT
TRBJ1-5	TRBV5-1	ASSLGTVGNQPQH
TRBJ2-1	TRBV20-1	SARFRGAGGPGYNEQF
TRBJ2-1	TRBV2	ASKPGASYNEQF
TRBJ2-4	TRBV5-1	ASSFTAAPAKNIQY
TRBJ1-6	TRBV19	ASRDTGILNSPLN
TRBJ2-2	TRBV20-1	SAGRPRVPGELF
TRBJ1-2	TRBV5-1	ASRTTGQGYGYT
TRBJ2-7	TRBV6-5	ASSPYRGYYEQY
TRBJ1-4	TRBV5-5	ASSQMGGEKLF
TRBJ1-1	TRBV5-1	ASSLVTGAVPF
TRBJ2-7	TRBV20-1	SARPGTGRQYEQY
TRBJ1-1	TRBV5-1	ASRSGTLDTEAF
TRBJ1-5	TRBV5-5	ASSLGTLNQPQH
TRBJ1-2	TRBV20-1	SASANYGYT
TRBJ1-5	TRBV12-3/TRBV12-4	ASSTVGYSNQPQH
TRBJ2-5	TRBV24-1	ATSRGGETQY
TRBJ1-5	TRBV6-1	ASSEYRYSNQPQH
TRBJ1-6	TRBV4-3	ASSQPGGDSPLH
TRBJ2-1	TRBV7-3	ASSKRGLAGGNEQF